Listed below are T cell receptor beta chains from one sample, sequenced in a study of blood T cells in healthy people across ages. TCRdb re-called the 5' RACE reads with MiXCR, one entry per CDR3 protein. The table includes about 1.5 million distinct CDR3 sequences, approximately 38% detected once. The sequencing sample was made of blood. The receptors were sampled from a woman under 30 in good health. The CDR3 runs from the conserved cysteine through the conserved F or W. Each record gives: clone size, J gene, D gene, V gene, CDR3 protein, CDR3 DNA. A D gene is named only where the DNA matches it firmly. Some rows have no size entry. The others give once, few or many, or a class for an expanded clone.

clone_size: .
j_call: TRBJ2-3
d_call: TRBD2
v_call: TRBV5-1
cdr3_aa: CASSAAGDITDTQYF
cdr3_nt: TGCGCCAGCAGCGCAGCGGGGGATATCACAGATACGCAGTATTTT

clone_size: .
j_call: TRBJ2-7
d_call: .
v_call: TRBV12-5
cdr3_aa: CASGHTTGNRYNEQYF
cdr3_nt: TGTGCTAGCGGTCACACGACTGGAAACCGCTACAATGAGCAGTACTTC

clone_size: .
j_call: TRBJ1-5
d_call: TRBD1
v_call: TRBV19
cdr3_aa: CASLQQGNQPQHF
cdr3_nt: TGTGCCAGTCTCCAACAGGGGAATCAGCCCCAGCATTTT

clone_size: .
j_call: TRBJ1-4
d_call: .
v_call: TRBV19
cdr3_aa: CASSFADEGDKLFF
cdr3_nt: TGTGCCAGTAGCTTCGCCGATGAAGGGGATAAACTGTTTTTT

clone_size: .
j_call: TRBJ2-2
d_call: .
v_call: TRBV9
cdr3_aa: CASSVVRDTGELFF
cdr3_nt: TGTGCCAGCAGCGTAGTAAGGGACACCGGGGAGCTGTTTTTT

clone_size: .
j_call: TRBJ2-7
d_call: TRBD2
v_call: TRBV10-3
cdr3_aa: CATHGGVVSYEQYF
cdr3_nt: TGTGCCACCCATGGGGGGGTAGTCTCCTACGAGCAGTACTTC

clone_size: .
j_call: TRBJ2-1
d_call: .
v_call: TRBV28
cdr3_aa: CASTGNSYNEQFF
cdr3_nt: TGTGCCAGCACCGGTAACTCCTACAATGAGCAGTTCTTC

clone_size: .
j_call: TRBJ2-1
d_call: .
v_call: TRBV11-3
cdr3_aa: CASSSYSEQFF
cdr3_nt: TGTGCCAGCAGCTCCTATAGTGAGCAGTTCTTC

clone_size: .
j_call: TRBJ1-2
d_call: .
v_call: TRBV4-1
cdr3_aa: CASSQSRPPGGSYGYTF
cdr3_nt: TGCGCCAGCAGCCAATCACGACCCCCAGGCGGGTCCTATGGCTACACCTTC

clone_size: .
j_call: TRBJ2-2
d_call: TRBD2
v_call: TRBV6-7
cdr3_aa: CASKELAGNTGELFF
cdr3_nt: TGTGCCAGCAAGGAACTAGCGGGGAACACCGGGGAGCTGTTTTTT

clone_size: .
j_call: TRBJ1-6
d_call: .
v_call: TRBV28
cdr3_aa: CASSPPYSSYNSPLHF
cdr3_nt: TGTGCCAGCAGCCCCCCATACAGCTCCTATAATTCACCCCTCCACTTT

clone_size: .
j_call: TRBJ2-1
d_call: .
v_call: TRBV20-1
cdr3_aa: CSARRPHNEQFF
cdr3_nt: TGCAGTGCTAGAAGGCCTCACAATGAGCAGTTCTTC

clone_size: .
j_call: TRBJ2-1
d_call: .
v_call: TRBV6-5
cdr3_aa: CASSYSASFEQFF
cdr3_nt: TGTGCCAGCAGTTACTCAGCCAGCTTTGAGCAGTTCTTC

clone_size: many
j_call: TRBJ1-4
d_call: .
v_call: TRBV2
cdr3_aa: CASRGDATNEKLFF
cdr3_nt: TGTGCCAGCAGGGGGGATGCAACTAATGAAAAACTGTTTTTT

clone_size: few
j_call: TRBJ1-1
d_call: TRBD1
v_call: TRBV5-1
cdr3_aa: CASSNPGTGDAEAFF
cdr3_nt: TGCGCCAGCAGCAATCCCGGGACAGGGGACGCTGAAGCTTTCTTT

clone_size: few
j_call: TRBJ2-5
d_call: TRBD2
v_call: TRBV12-3/TRBV12-4
cdr3_aa: CASSFDILAGGIVTQYF
cdr3_nt: TGTGCCAGCAGTTTTGACATACTAGCGGGAGGGATCGTGACCCAGTACTTC

clone_size: .
j_call: TRBJ1-2
d_call: TRBD1
v_call: TRBV20-1
cdr3_aa: CSAATGGNYGYTF
cdr3_nt: TGCAGTGCTGCTACAGGGGGCAACTATGGCTACACCTTC

clone_size: .
j_call: TRBJ2-7
d_call: .
v_call: TRBV12-5
cdr3_aa: CASGFGSSYEQYF
cdr3_nt: TGTGCTAGTGGTTTTGGCAGCTCCTACGAGCAGTACTTC

clone_size: few
j_call: TRBJ1-1
d_call: .
v_call: TRBV3-1
cdr3_aa: CASSHKGREAFF
cdr3_nt: TGTGCCAGCAGCCATAAGGGTCGTGAAGCTTTCTTT

clone_size: .
j_call: TRBJ1-1
d_call: .
v_call: TRBV25-1
cdr3_aa: CASSVTGEEAFF
cdr3_nt: TGTGCCAGCAGTGTAACGGGGGAGGAAGCTTTCTTT

clone_size: .
j_call: TRBJ2-3
d_call: TRBD2
v_call: TRBV9
cdr3_aa: CASSVVGGRAPGDTQYF
cdr3_nt: TGTGCCAGCAGCGTAGTAGGAGGGAGGGCCCCAGGAGATACGCAGTATTTT